This TCR beta chain derives from a study of OX40 agonist ivuxolimab in advanced cancers. Germline V gene data show CDR1 as LNHDA and CDR2 as SQIVND (reference sequence). V lost 4 bases, J lost 6 bases, and 16 bases lay in between. The CDR3 spans 15 residues. Repertoires were generated with immunoSEQ multiplex PCR, while TCRdb's copy carries only in-frame clones and drops some. The data show 77,000 or so clones, 86% seen once. The receptor comes from an adult with an advanced solid tumor such as melanoma, head and neck, liver or kidney cancer. Material: CD4+ or CD8+ T cells sorted from blood, obtained in a trial of the OX40 agonist ivuxolimab. This sequence joins TRBV19 and TRBJ2-1; D remains unclear. The CDR3 loop is CASSKSNGPPNEQFF. In DNA, the CDR3 is TGTGCCAGTAGTAAATCCAACGGGCCTCCCAATGAGCAGTTCTTC.